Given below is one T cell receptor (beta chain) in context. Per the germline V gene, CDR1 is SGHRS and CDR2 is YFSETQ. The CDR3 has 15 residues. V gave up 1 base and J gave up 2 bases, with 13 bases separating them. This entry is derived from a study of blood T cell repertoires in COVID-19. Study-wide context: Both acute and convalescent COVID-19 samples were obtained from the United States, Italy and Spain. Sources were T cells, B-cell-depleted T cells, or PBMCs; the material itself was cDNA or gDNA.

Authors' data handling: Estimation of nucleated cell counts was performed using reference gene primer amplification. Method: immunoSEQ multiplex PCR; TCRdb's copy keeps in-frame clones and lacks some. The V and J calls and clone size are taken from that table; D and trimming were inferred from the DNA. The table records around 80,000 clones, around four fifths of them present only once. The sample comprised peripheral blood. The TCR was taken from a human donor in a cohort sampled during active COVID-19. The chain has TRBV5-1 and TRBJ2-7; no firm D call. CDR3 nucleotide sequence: TGCGCCAGCAGCTTGACCAGCGAAAGGACCTACGAGCAGTACTTC. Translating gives CASSLTSERTYEQYF.